The next 13 T cell receptor beta chains were all read from a single sample in a study of T cell responses to AZD1222 COVID-19 vaccine. Only in-frame clones appear in the TCRdb table, and some are missing; sequencing was by immunoSEQ multiplex PCR. The table has 150,000 to 200,000 clones, roughly 92% seen once. The sequenced sample was peripheral blood, obtained on day 0 of AZD1222 vaccination. The receptors were sampled from an adult in good health.

V and J are TRBV15 and TRBJ2-3; the D gene could be TRBD1 or TRBD2 (5 bases each). The CDR3 contains 17 residues. Per germline, CDR1 LNHNV and CDR2 YYDKDF (reference sequence). Trimming removed 8 bases at V and 3 bases at J, with 24 bases between. The CDR3 here is CATGEEEIPRGTDTQYF. In DNA, the CDR3 is TGTGCCACCGGAGAGGAGGAAATACCTAGGGGAACAGATACGCAGTATTTT.

The chain has TRBV6-4 and TRBJ1-5; D unresolved. Trimming removed 4 bases at V and 6 bases at J, with 10 bases between. Germline V CDR1 and CDR2: MRHNA, SNTAGT. The CDR3 runs to 13 residues. CDR3 loop: CASSVWEGQPQHF. The CDR3 bases are TGTGCCAGCAGTGTTTGGGAAGGTCAGCCCCAGCATTTT.

This sequence joins TRBV19 and TRBJ1-6; D might be TRBD1 (6 bases). V lost 6 bases and J 0 bases, leaving 21 bases between the germline ends. From germline, CDR1 is LNHDA and CDR2 SQIVND (reference sequence). The CDR3 sequence is 19 residues long. The CDR3 spells CASRRRDIRWGSYNSPLHF. The DNA of the CDR3 is TGTGCCAGTAGAAGACGGGACATAAGGTGGGGCTCCTATAATTCACCCCTCCACTTT.

The rearrangement uses TRBV9 and TRBJ1-2; TRBD1 matches at 11 bases. Germline V gene sequence: CDR1 SGDLS, CDR2 YYNGEE. The CDR3 is made up of 13 amino acids. V lost 4 bases and J lost 8; bases outside the gene matches: 4. The CDR3 DNA follows: TGTGCCAGCAGCCCGGGACAGGGGGTGGGCTACACCTTC. It is translated as CASSPGQGVGYTF.

The J gene is TRBJ1-6, the V gene TRBV15, with TRBD1 matching 9 bases. This CDR3 region has 15 residues. V gave up 3 bases and J gave up 10 bases; unmatched junction bases: 7. Germline lookup yields CDR1 LNHNV and CDR2 YYDKDF (reference sequence). The CDR3 loop is CATSSSGTGYSPLHF. CDR3 DNA sequence: TGTGCCACCAGCAGTTCCGGGACAGGGTACTCACCCCTCCACTTT.

The V call is TRBV5-1, the J call TRBJ2-3; D is uncertain. V was pared by 0 bases and J by 1 base, with 9 bases between. The germline V gene encodes CDR1 SGHRS and CDR2 YFSETQ. There are 15 residues in the CDR3. The CDR3, as DNA: TGCGCCAGCAGCTTGGGACACGTCGGCACAGATACGCAGTATTTT. Protein sequence: CASSLGHVGTDTQYF.

The chain joins TRBV19 to TRBJ1-1; D uncertain. Per the germline V gene, CDR1 is LNHDA and CDR2 is SQIVND (reference sequence). Deletions cut 3 bases from V and 3 bases from J, with 11 bases between. The CDR3 extends over 14 amino acids. CDR3 DNA sequence: TGTGCCAGTAGTATTTCCCCCAGATACACTGAAGCTTTCTTT. This gives the protein CASSISPRYTEAFF.

This sequence joins TRBV5-4 and TRBJ2-3; 8 bases match TRBD2. Germline V gives CDR1 SGHNT, CDR2 YYREEE (reference sequence). The J segment lost 2 bases and the V segment lost 3 bases, leaving 11 bases of the junction unmatched. This CDR3 contains 17 residues. CDR3 bases: TGTGCCAGCAGCTGGCGGACTAGCAGATTTACCACAGATACGCAGTATTTT. Its protein product is CASSWRTSRFTTDTQYF.

This clone was found once. The rearrangement links TRBV16 to TRBJ1-2; D uncertain. CDR3 length equals 13 residues. The V gene's germline CDR1 is KGHSY and CDR2 FQNENV. The V gene lost 4 bases and the J gene lost 8 bases, with 14 bases spanning the gap. The CDR3 loop is CASSPLFGSGYTF. The CDR3 DNA reads as TGTGCCAGCAGCCCTCTATTTGGATCGGGCTACACCTTC.

This clone is a singleton in its sample. The chain links TRBV18 to TRBJ2-1, with TRBD1 matching over 11 bases. The CDR3 has 15 residues. The germline V gene encodes CDR1 KGHSH and CDR2 LQKENI. Germline trimming cut 6 bases from V and 3 bases from J; bases unmatched to any gene: 4. CDR3 coding DNA: TGTGCCAGCTCCCCGGGACAGGGGGTCTACAATGAGCAGTTCTTC. Its protein product is CASSPGQGVYNEQFF.

J is TRBJ1-2 and V is TRBV28; 8 bases are shared with TRBD1. The CDR3 is 15 residues long. CDR1 and CDR2 from the germline V gene are MDHEN and SYDVKM. After removal of 5 bases from V and 4 bases from J, the junction contained 9 bases not matched to a gene. The CDR3 protein is CASSPQGERGYGYTF. CDR3 coding DNA: TGTGCCAGCAGTCCACAGGGGGAGCGGGGCTATGGCTACACCTTC.

This chain uses TRBV19 with TRBJ2-6; TRBD1 matches 10 bases. Trimming cost V 9 bases and J 0 bases; bases outside gene matches: 5. The CDR3 runs to 16 residues. CDR1 is LNHDA and CDR2 is SQIVND in the germline V gene (reference sequence). CDR3: CASRDRGSSGANVLTF. In DNA form, the CDR3 reads TGTGCCAGCCGGGACAGGGGAAGCTCTGGGGCCAACGTCCTGACTTTC.

The chain uses TRBV6-5 and TRBJ1-5, with TRBD1 as a possible D gene (6 bases). V lost 8 bases to trimming and J lost 5 bases, with 13 bases between them. Germline loops: CDR1 MNHEY, CDR2 SVGAGI. The CDR3 length is 13 residues. CDR3 coding DNA: TGTGCCAGCGCGGACAGAAGGTATCAGCCCCAGCATTTT. Encoded protein: CASADRRYQPQHF.